The 5 T cell receptor beta chains presented below share a single source sample, sequenced in a study of cytomegalovirus exposure and HLA in healthy donors. A multiplex PCR was run with 60 Vbeta primers and 13 Jbeta primers. Only in-frame clones appear in the TCRdb table, and some are missing; sequencing was by immunoSEQ multiplex PCR. The sample shows some 170,000 clones, 81% of them seen only once. Sequencing used PBMCs. All receptors derive from a woman aged 18-29 years in good health and CMV-seropositive.

The chain has TRBV5-5 and TRBJ1-1; D possibly corresponds to TRBD1 (6 bases). V was pared by 4 bases and J by 4 bases, with 14 bases between. Germline V CDR1 and CDR2: SGHKS, YYEKEE (reference sequence). This CDR3 region has 14 residues. The CDR3 sequence is CASSAQGLGTEAFF. DNA of the CDR3: TGTGCCAGCAGCGCGCAGGGGCTGGGCACTGAAGCTTTCTTT.

This rearrangement joins TRBV5-6 to TRBJ1-1; TRBD1 agrees at 8 bases. Germline V gene data show CDR1 as SGHDT and CDR2 as YYEEEE. J lost 1 base, V lost 6 bases, and 14 bases had no gene match. The CDR3 extends over 17 amino acids. The CDR3 loop reads CASTLDRGQIANTEAFF. The CDR3, as DNA: TGTGCCAGCACCCTTGACAGGGGACAAATTGCGAACACTGAAGCTTTCTTT.

This chain joins TRBV19 and TRBJ2-3; 9 bases agree with TRBD1. The trim removed 7 bases at V and 5 bases at J, leaving 10 bases unmatched. The germline CDR1 and CDR2 sequences are LNHDA and SQIVND (reference sequence). The CDR3 runs to 15 residues. The CDR3, as DNA: TGTGCCAGTATGGGGGACAGGGTCGTTGGAGATACGCAGTATTTT. This translates into CASMGDRVVGDTQYF.

This clone was seen only once. CDR3 in amino acids: CASRTPWAASGNTIYF. CDR3 sequence (DNA): TGTGCCAGCAGAACCCCTTGGGCTGCCTCTGGAAACACCATATATTTT. This chain uses TRBV28 with TRBJ1-3; D is uncertain. Germline V lookup: CDR1 MDHEN, CDR2 SYDVKM. This CDR3 is built from 16 residues. V dropped 6 bases and J dropped 0 bases, with 15 bases sitting between them.

The V gene is TRBV10-3, the J gene TRBJ1-2; the D gene is possibly TRBD1 (5 bases). From germline, CDR1 is ENHRY and CDR2 SYGVKD. The CDR3 is made up of 14 amino acids. V lost 10 bases to trimming and J lost 7 bases, with 22 bases between them. CDR3 sequence (DNA): TGTGCCAGCAGACCCGGCGGGGGTGGGGTTGGCTACACCTTC. Residues: CASRPGGGGVGYTF.